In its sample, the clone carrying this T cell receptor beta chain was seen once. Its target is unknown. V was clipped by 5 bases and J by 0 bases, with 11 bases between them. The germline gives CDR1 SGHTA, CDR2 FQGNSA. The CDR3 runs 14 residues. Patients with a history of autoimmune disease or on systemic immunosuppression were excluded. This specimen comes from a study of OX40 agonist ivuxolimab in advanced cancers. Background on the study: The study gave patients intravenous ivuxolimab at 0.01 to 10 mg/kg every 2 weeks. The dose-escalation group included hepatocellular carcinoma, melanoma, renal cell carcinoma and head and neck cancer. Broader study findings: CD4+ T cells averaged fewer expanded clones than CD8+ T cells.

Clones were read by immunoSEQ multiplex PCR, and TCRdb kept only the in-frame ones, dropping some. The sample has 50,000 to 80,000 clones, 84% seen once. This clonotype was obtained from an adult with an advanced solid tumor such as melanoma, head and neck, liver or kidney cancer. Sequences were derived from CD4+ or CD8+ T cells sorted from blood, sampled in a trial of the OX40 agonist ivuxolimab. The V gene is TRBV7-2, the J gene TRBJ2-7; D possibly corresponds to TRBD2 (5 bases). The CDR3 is CASSEGPSSYEQYF. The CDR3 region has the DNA TGTGCCAGCAGCGAGGGTCCAAGCTCCTACGAGCAGTACTTC. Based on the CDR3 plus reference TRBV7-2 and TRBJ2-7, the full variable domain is GAGVSQSPSNKVTEKGKDVELRCDPISGHTALYWYRQSLGQGLEFLIYFQGNSAPDKSGLPSDRFSAERTGGSVSTLTIQRTQQEDSAVYLCASSEGPSSYEQYFGPGTRLTVT.